The clone carrying this TCR beta chain was detected once. This sample was included in a study of blood T cell repertoires in COVID-19. Study-wide background: T cells, B-cell-depleted T cells, or PBMCs provided the cDNA or gDNA that served as material.

Here immunoSEQ multiplex PCR was the method, and the copy in TCRdb shows in-frame clones only, minus some. Among 55,000 to 80,000 clones, roughly 80% were seen once, and the ten largest hold 18%. V lost 4 bases, J lost 6 bases, and 7 bases stayed unmatched. CDR1 and CDR2 from the germline V gene are LGHNA and YSLEER. The CDR3 length is 14 residues. The receptor's source is a man in his fifties or sixties with acute or convalescent COVID-19. The chain recombines TRBV4-3 with TRBJ2-3; 7 bases agree with TRBD1. Specimen: peripheral blood. In nucleotides, the CDR3 is TGCGCCAGCAGCCTCGCACAGGGGTGGGATACGCAGTATTTT. Translating it yields CASSLAQGWDTQYF.